This TCR beta chain was obtained from a study of T cell responses to AZD1222 COVID-19 vaccine (TCRdb year 2021). With respect to the entire study: Because spike-specific TCR depth and breadth did not differ between the two schedules, AZD1222 recipients who got a second dose at roughly 4 weeks were pooled with those who got a second dose at roughly 12 weeks. A total of around 240 trial participants underwent TCR sequencing, of whom 207 received two doses of AZD1222 and about 25 received two doses of the MenACWY control vaccine. Trial participants were enrolled by age into 18-55, 56-69 and 70-plus year subgroups, with approximately 150, 28 and 58 TCR-sequenced participants respectively.

The CDR3 regions of human TCRbeta chains were analyzed by immunosequencing. The authors' pipeline ran thus. TCRs in the repertoires were matched against a reference library of SARS-CoV-2-specific TCRs that had been generated with the MIRA antigen-specificity platform. Breadth was defined as the fraction of unique TCRs that were SARS-CoV-2-associated. Depth was defined as the fraction of total T cells that were SARS-CoV-2-associated. Using the MIRA data, each spike-specific TCR was mapped to the spike region that the TCR reacts to and placed in a CD4 or CD8 class. Log10-transformed breadth and depth values were compared by one-way ANOVA with Sidak's multiple comparisons tests. This is the immuneACCESS table as TCRdb keeps it, with only in-frame sequences that have V and J called. A part of the clones is gone; compared with another copy, unresolved V genes explain less than half, and the rest is unexplained. V and J calls and clone size come straight from that table; D and trimming were deduced from the DNA. Across this sample there are 130,000 to 150,000 clones, with approximately 90% seen only once. The ten largest clones add up to about 5.9% of the sample.

General conclusions and limits of the study: Epitopes outside the regions mutated in the B.1.351 and B.1.1.7 variants were reportedly recognized by nearly half of the unique spike-specific TCRs. CD4 TCRs associated with the vaccine covered the entire spike protein, and the dominant responses were in regions 160-218 and 743-854. The 56-69-year group was small, and its depth increase did not reach significance, likely because of low power. Participants were mostly white British, with more females than males. The authors suggested clonal diversity may have been underestimated. Because no day 14 peak-response samples were available, the repertoires could be characterized only after the peak T cell response. Conclusions about previously exposed vaccinees were limited because only a handful of AZD1222 recipients were SARS-CoV-2 seropositive at baseline. After two AZD1222 doses, spike-specific TCR breadth and depth were significantly higher than at day 0 and than in MenACWY recipients.

The label giving this sample's time point can be read as: baseline before first vaccination. Vaccinee samples were obtained from the UK trials COV001 and COV002, which included a single-blind randomized controlled phase 2/3 trial of AZD1222 (ChAdOx1 nCoV-19) in healthy adults. For TCRbeta chain sequencing, PBMC samples were collected from trial participants at day 0 and at day 28 after the second dose. The germline V gene (reference sequence) gives CDR1 as LGHDT and CDR2 as YNNKEL. CDR3 length: 18 amino acids, cysteine to phenylalanine. Kept here is only the CDR3 DNA, which spans 54 bases and is read in frame from base 1. V is reduced by 4 bases and J by 3 bases, leaving a spacing of 21 bases between them. A word on this clone: Its specific antigen is unknown. No quality values exist for individual bases; no much larger clone is one base distant.

The V and J genes are TRBV3-1 (or the pseudogene TRBV3-2) and TRBJ2-2; D gene: possibly TRBD1, on 6 matching bases. The origin of this receptor is an adult in good health. The input for sequencing was peripheral blood, taken on day 0 of AZD1222 vaccination. Here the CDR3 is given as CASSPVPPQGTYTGELFF. The sequence in DNA is TGTGCCAGCAGCCCCGTTCCCCCACAGGGAACTTACACCGGGGAGCTGTTTTTT.